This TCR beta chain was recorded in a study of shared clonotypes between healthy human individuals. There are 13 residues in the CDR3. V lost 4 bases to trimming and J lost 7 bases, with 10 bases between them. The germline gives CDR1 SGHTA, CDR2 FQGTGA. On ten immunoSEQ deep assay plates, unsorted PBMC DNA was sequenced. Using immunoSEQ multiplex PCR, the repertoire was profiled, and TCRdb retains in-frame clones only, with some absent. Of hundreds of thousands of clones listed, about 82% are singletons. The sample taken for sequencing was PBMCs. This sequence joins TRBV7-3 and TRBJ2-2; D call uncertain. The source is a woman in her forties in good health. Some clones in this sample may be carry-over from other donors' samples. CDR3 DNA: TGTGCCAGCAGCTCCTCACGGATCGGGGAGCTGTTTTTT. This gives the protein CASSSSRIGELFF.